This T cell receptor beta chain was found in a study of blood T cell repertoires in COVID-19. Data came from immunoSEQ multiplex PCR; TCRdb stores just in-frame clones and leaves some out. The sample lists about 81,000 clones; 91% were seen once. The V gene's germline CDR1 is LNHNV and CDR2 YYDKDF (reference sequence). V was trimmed by 9 bases and J by 3 bases, leaving 21 bases between them. The CDR3 contains 15 residues. The rearrangement joins TRBV15 to TRBJ2-7; D remains unclear. The receptor comes from a woman aged 45-59 years in a cohort sampled during active COVID-19. The sequenced material came from peripheral blood. The CDR3 sequence: CATKKKPTGGYEQYF. DNA for the CDR3: TGTGCCACGAAAAAGAAGCCAACCGGCGGCTACGAGCAGTACTTC.